This T cell receptor (beta chain) was identified during a study of T cell clones after liver transplantation (dated by TCRdb to the late 2010s). Describing the broader study: The samples were obtained from ITN030ST, a randomized trial that attempted immunosuppression withdrawal within 2 years after liver transplantation. Tolerance was defined as complete withdrawal of immunosuppression for at least one year without a rise in liver enzymes beyond twice the upper limit of normal. Of the eight recipients, a few were HCV-positive, while the remaining recipients had been transplanted for non-autoimmune, non-viral indications. Of the 8 liver transplant recipients making up the studied cohort, 3 were classified as tolerant and 5 as non-tolerant. Subjects received no induction therapy and standard immunosuppression until randomization at 12-24 months post-transplant. Blood samples were collected pre-transplant, pre-randomization before withdrawal, and post-randomization after either full withdrawal or failed withdrawal. Donor-reactive T cell clones were identified by TCRbeta sequencing after a pre-transplant mixed lymphocyte reaction and then tracked in post-transplant blood. Third party-reactive TCRbeta sequences from pre-transplant MLRs were also identified as an antigen-independent comparator for donor-reactive sequences.

The time point tag for this specimen amounts to: pre-transplant. Thawed unstimulated PBMCs were stained for CD3, CD4 and CD8 and FACS-sorted into CD3+CD4+ and CD3+CD8+ populations. Randomization to immunosuppression withdrawal applied to every one of the 8 studied subjects. The Qiagen DNeasy Blood and Tissue Kit was used for genomic DNA isolation. High-throughput TCRbeta CDR3 sequencing of frozen genomic DNA was performed by immunoSEQ, including PCR amplification, mapping, bias correction and internal controls. The study's processing was this. Productive rearrangements were kept, and unique TCRbeta sequences were defined by CDR3 nucleotide sequence plus V and J gene. For a sequence to be called donor-reactive, it needed a frequency of at least 0.01% and at least 5-fold expansion in CFSE-low cells compared with unstimulated pre-transplant cells. To ensure at least 90% detection power, minimum frequency thresholds were set for each subject based on that subject's lowest-template unstimulated sample. Jensen-Shannon divergence between the top 1000 TCRbeta sequences post-transplant and pre-transplant was used to measure repertoire turnover. Changes in detection of donor-reactive sequences were assessed with two-sided Fisher's exact tests. TCRdb stores this immuneACCESS table with in-frame sequences only. Part of the clones is absent; in the studies checked, under half of the shortfall reflects unresolved V genes, and no reason is known for the rest. V and J calls and clone size are as listed in that table; D and trimming were resolved from the DNA. Across this sample there are 20,000 to 25,000 clones, with over 55% seen only once. 2.5% to 3% of the sample lies in the top ten.

Cut back by 5 bases and 3 bases, the V and J ends lie 13 bases apart. In the germline V gene, CDR1 corresponds to SGHAT and CDR2 to FQNNGV. The CDR3 has 15 amino acids, counting the end cysteine and phenylalanine. Only the CDR3 portion is preserved as DNA: 45 bases, with reading frame beginning at the first base. Study-wide conclusions, independent of this receptor: Low numbers of available donor cells limited the measurable donor-reactive repertoire in two subjects. Donor-reactive sequences decreased more than third party-reactive sequences, which suggests partial antigen-specific deletion that was not related to withdrawal success. Since no allograft tissue specimens were available, donor-reactive T cells may have migrated into the graft instead of being deleted. Circulating donor-reactive CD4 TCRbeta sequences fell significantly post-transplant in most of the 8 subjects, irrespective of tolerance or HCV status. The conclusions were considered preliminary, being limited by small, heterogeneous patient numbers and non-standardized post-transplant time points. When repertoire turnover was accounted for, significantly reduced detection of donor-reactive sequences was found in 7 of 8 subjects for CD4 and in 8 of 8 subjects for CD8.

Notes on this clone: This receptor's antigen is unknown. No qualities accompany the bases; no much larger clone lies one base away.

The source material was CD4+ T cells from blood, sampled before liver transplant. This clonotype was sampled from a human donor who received a liver transplant. Recombination linked TRBV11-2 to TRBJ2-2; the D gene assignment is perhaps TRBD1 or TRBD2, with each matching 5 bases. The CDR3 reads as follows: CASSDAGTYTGELFF. The sequenced DNA: TGTGCCAGCAGCGACGCCGGGACGTACACCGGGGAGCTGTTTTTT.